This paragraph covers one T cell receptor (beta chain) sequence. V was shortened by 3 bases and J by 1 base, with 6 bases between the two germline ends. There are 13 residues in the CDR3. CDR1 is LNHDA, CDR2 SQIVND, per germline (reference sequence). This sample was taken from a study of shared T cell receptors in the human thymus. This table comes from immunoSEQ multiplex PCR, and its TCRdb copy is limited to in-frame clones, with some not included. The sample contains approximately 660,000 clones, roughly 90% of which appear only once. This sample was also put to use in a study of human thymus T cells. As that study records: Donor material was obtained from healthy Finnish infants undergoing corrective surgery for congenital heart defects. Resected material from corrective heart surgery provided the thymus tissue analysed. In thymic and blood repertoires alike, V and J usage looked biased. Highly overlapping thymic repertoires in unrelated individuals were reported by related research.

Material for sequencing was thymocytes. The sequence came from a boy younger than two with a congenital heart defect. The chain combines TRBV19 with TRBJ1-1; maybe TRBD1 (5 bases). In DNA form, the CDR3 reads TGTGCCAGTAGTATTGACAGGAACACTGAAGCTTTCTTT. Protein product: CASSIDRNTEAFF.